A selection of T cell receptor beta chains follows, all from one sample in a study of shared clonotypes between healthy human individuals. Some clones are missing from TCRdb's copy, which holds only in-frame ones; the method was immunoSEQ multiplex PCR. The sample yields roughly 1,500,000 clones, around 98% seen once. Sequencing input: naive CD4+ T cells sorted from blood. Source of these receptors: a man aged 30-40 years in good health. CDR3s include the opening cysteine and the closing phenylalanine or tryptophan. A D gene is named only where the DNA matches it firmly. Rows give clone size only sometimes, using once, few, many, or a class for an expanded clone.

size,V,J,D,CDR3,DNA
-,TRBV10-1,TRBJ2-1,-,CASSESGRREQFF,TGCGCCAGCAGTGAGTCGGGCAGGCGTGAGCAGTTCTTC
-,TRBV6-5,TRBJ2-1,TRBD1,CASSYLGGDEQFF,TGTGCCAGCAGTTACTTAGGGGGCGATGAGCAGTTCTTC
-,TRBV7-9,TRBJ1-3,TRBD1,CASTNSGGIGNTIYF,TGTGCCAGCACCAATTCAGGGGGCATAGGAAACACCATATATTTT
-,TRBV19,TRBJ2-2,-,CASSLGWTGELFF,TGTGCCAGTAGTTTGGGGTGGACCGGGGAGCTGTTTTTT
-,TRBV19,TRBJ2-1,-,CASSWGSPYNEQFF,TGTGCCAGTAGTTGGGGCAGCCCCTACAATGAGCAGTTCTTC
-,TRBV19,TRBJ2-1,-,CASSLVSVGNNEQFF,TGTGCCAGTAGTTTAGTAAGTGTGGGTAACAATGAGCAGTTCTTC
-,TRBV30,TRBJ2-1,-,CAWSRTSWNNEQFF,TGTGCCTGGAGTAGGACAAGCTGGAACAATGAGCAGTTCTTC
-,TRBV11-1,TRBJ2-7,-,CASSITQEQYF,TGTGCCAGCAGCATTACACAGGAGCAGTACTTC
-,TRBV10-3,TRBJ2-3,TRBD2,CAISEVAGVTDTQYF,TGTGCCATCAGTGAGGTAGCGGGAGTTACAGATACGCAGTATTTT
-,TRBV5-4,TRBJ1-3,-,CASSLEGAGGNTIYF,TGTGCCAGCAGCTTGGAAGGGGCCGGTGGAAACACCATATATTTT
-,TRBV27,TRBJ1-2,TRBD1,CASSLFPRQGEGYTF,TGTGCCAGCAGTTTATTCCCGCGACAGGGGGAGGGCTACACCTTC
-,TRBV28,TRBJ1-2,-,CASSVQGYGYTF,TGTGCCAGCAGTGTCCAAGGCTATGGCTACACCTTC
-,TRBV28,TRBJ2-7,TRBD1,CASSLLDRVFTVYEQYF,TGTGCCAGCAGTTTGTTGGACAGGGTCTTCACTGTCTACGAGCAGTACTTC
-,TRBV2,TRBJ2-5,-,CASSLEGRWQETQYF,TGTGCCAGCAGTCTCGAGGGGAGATGGCAAGAGACCCAGTACTTC
-,TRBV5-1,TRBJ2-5,TRBD1,CASSLATGTGQETQYF,TGCGCCAGCAGCTTGGCCACCGGGACAGGACAAGAGACCCAGTACTTC
few,TRBV4-1,TRBJ2-2,-,CASSQDSGFNTGELFF,TGCGCCAGCAGCCAAGATTCAGGGTTTAACACCGGGGAGCTGTTTTTT
once,TRBV28,TRBJ2-2,-,CASTLGQNTGELFF,TGTGCCAGCACCTTAGGACAAAACACCGGGGAGCTGTTTTTT
-,TRBV25-1,TRBJ2-3,-,CASSKERGTDTQYF,TGTGCCAGCAGCAAGGAACGGGGCACAGATACGCAGTATTTT
once,TRBV5-1,TRBJ2-1,-,CASSSLASVGSYNEQFF,TGCGCCAGCAGCTCCCTAGCTAGCGTCGGCTCCTACAATGAGCAGTTCTTC
-,TRBV5-1,TRBJ2-2,-,CASSTSPTNTGELFF,TGCGCCAGCAGCACTAGCCCGACGAACACCGGGGAGCTGTTTTTT
-,TRBV7-9,TRBJ1-4,-,CASSRTTEPPEKLFF,TGTGCCAGCAGCCGGACGACAGAGCCACCTGAAAAACTGTTTTTT
-,TRBV2,TRBJ1-1,-,CASTPNRDTEAFF,TGTGCCAGCACTCCTAATAGGGACACTGAAGCTTTCTTT
-,TRBV7-9,TRBJ1-5,TRBD1,CASSKGADNQPQHF,TGTGCCAGCAGCAAGGGGGCAGATAATCAGCCCCAGCATTTT